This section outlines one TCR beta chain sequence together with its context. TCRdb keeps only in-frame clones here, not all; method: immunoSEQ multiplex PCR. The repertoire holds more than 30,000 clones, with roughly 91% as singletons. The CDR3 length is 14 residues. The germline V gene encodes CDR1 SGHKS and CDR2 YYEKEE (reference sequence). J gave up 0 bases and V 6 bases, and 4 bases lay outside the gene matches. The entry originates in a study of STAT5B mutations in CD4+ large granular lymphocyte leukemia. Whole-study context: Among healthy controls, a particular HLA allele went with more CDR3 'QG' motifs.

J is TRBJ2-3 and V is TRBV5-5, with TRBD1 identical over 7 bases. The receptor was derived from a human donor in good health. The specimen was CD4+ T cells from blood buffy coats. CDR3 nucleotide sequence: TGTGCCAGCACCATGACAGGGAGCACAGATACGCAGTATTTT. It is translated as CASTMTGSTDTQYF.